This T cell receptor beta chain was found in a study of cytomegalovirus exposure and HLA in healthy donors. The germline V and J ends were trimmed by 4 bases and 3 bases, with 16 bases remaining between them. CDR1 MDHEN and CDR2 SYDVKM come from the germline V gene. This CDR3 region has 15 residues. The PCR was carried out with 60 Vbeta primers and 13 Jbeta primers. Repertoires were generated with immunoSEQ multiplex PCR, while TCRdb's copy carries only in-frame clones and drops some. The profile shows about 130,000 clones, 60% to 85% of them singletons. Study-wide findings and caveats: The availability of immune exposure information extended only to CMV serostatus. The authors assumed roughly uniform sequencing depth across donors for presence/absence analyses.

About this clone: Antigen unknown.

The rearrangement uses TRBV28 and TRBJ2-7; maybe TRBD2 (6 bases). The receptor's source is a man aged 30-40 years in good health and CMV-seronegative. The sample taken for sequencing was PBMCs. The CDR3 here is CASSSPGLSYYEQYF. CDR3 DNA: TGTGCCAGCAGTTCACCGGGACTTTCTTACTACGAGCAGTACTTC. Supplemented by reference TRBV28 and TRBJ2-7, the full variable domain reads DVKVTQSSRYLVKRTGEKVFLECVQDMDHENMFWYRQDPGLGLRLIYFSYDVKMKEKGDIPEGYSVSREKKERFSLILESASTNQTSMYLCASSSPGLSYYEQYFGPGTRLTVT.